One TCR beta chain is described in this entry. Its specificity is unknown. Germline V gene data show CDR1 as GTSNPN and CDR2 as SVGIG (reference sequence). This CDR3 spans 12 amino acids. With 5 bases removed from V and 5 bases from J, the gap between germline ends came to 13 bases. This sample is part of a study of shared clonotypes between healthy human individuals. Findings and caveats of the study: The represented genetic and exposure-history diversity was limited by the small number of donors.

The method was immunoSEQ multiplex PCR; TCRdb's version includes in-frame clones alone and lacks a portion of them. The sample lists approximately 510,000 clones, around 74% occurring once. The sequence came from a woman in her thirties or forties in good health. Some clones in this sample may be carry-over from other donors' samples. Sequenced: PBMCs. The chain uses TRBV30 and TRBJ2-7; the D is unclear. CDR3: CAWGHGTHEQYF. The CDR3 bases are TGTGCCTGGGGCCACGGAACCCACGAGCAGTACTTC. Together with reference TRBV30 and TRBJ2-7, the CDR3 gives the full variable domain: SQTIHQWPATLVQPVGSPLSLECTVEGTSNPNLYWYRQAAGRGLQLLFYSVGIGQISSEVPQNLSASRPQDRQFILSSKKLLLSDSGFYLCAWGHGTHEQYFGPGTRLTVT.